This T cell receptor (beta chain) was captured by sequencing in a study of OX40 agonist ivuxolimab in advanced cancers. Background on the study: The mean age was 60 years, ranging from 23 to 79, with 65% to 90% of participants male.

Anyone with autoimmune disease history or systemic immunosuppression was excluded. Germline CDR1 SQVTM, CDR2 ANQGSEA. The CDR3 totals 13 residues. TCRdb's copy holds only in-frame clones and misses some; the assay was immunoSEQ multiplex PCR. The table shows 19,000 or so clones, with 83% occurring only once. The source is an adult with an advanced solid tumor such as melanoma, head and neck, liver or kidney cancer. The source material was CD4+ or CD8+ T cells sorted from blood, sampled in a trial of the OX40 agonist ivuxolimab. This chain links TRBV29-1 with TRBJ2-3; D may be TRBD1 or TRBD2 (5 bases each). CDR3 DNA: TGCAGTATGGTGGGGGTCGGCACAGATACGCAGTATTTT. This translates into CSMVGVGTDTQYF.